This TCR beta chain was recorded in a study of shared clonotypes between healthy human individuals. General observations from the study: Rarefaction exposed incomplete sorted-subset sequencing despite large depth.

The V and J ends lost 5 bases and 4 bases respectively, with 14 bases between them. Looked up from germline, CDR1 is PRHDT and CDR2 is FYEKMQ (reference sequence). The CDR3 extends over 14 amino acids. When replicate PCRs were run on sorted subsets, they used roughly 0.2 ug DNA, tens of thousands of T cell genomes. Per the original methods: Junction-only immunoSEQ sequences carried no quality scores, so filtering differed. Data came from immunoSEQ multiplex PCR; TCRdb stores just in-frame clones and leaves some out. V, J and clone size derive from that table, while D and trimming were established from the DNA sequence. The sample shows some 1 million clones, about 75% of them seen only once. The CD4+ fraction was divided into a CD45RA+ naive subset and a CD45RA-negative memory subset. Concerning this clone itself: No antigen is known for it.

The TCR comes from a man between 18 and 29 years old in good health. The sequenced sample was memory CD4+ T cells sorted from blood. Stated subset: CD45RA-negative fraction. The V call is TRBV13, the J call TRBJ2-5; the D call may be TRBD1 or TRBD2 (5 bases each). CDR3 protein: CASSHHGGGETQYF. CDR3 coding DNA: TGTGCCAGCAGCCACCATGGGGGTGGAGAGACCCAGTACTTC.